This TCR beta chain came from a study of T-cell reconstitution after alpha-beta-depleted transplantation in children. Study-wide results and caveats: After one year, T-cell counts and TCRbeta diversity mostly came from new T cells. Several hundred graft clones that had expanded were reportedly the source of alpha-beta T cells about two months after transplant. High day-60 TCRbeta diversity in some patients came from surviving recipient T cells and thymic progenitors.

This CDR3 spans 18 amino acids. The germline V gene has CDR1 DFQATT and CDR2 SNEGSKA (reference sequence). V was trimmed by 0 bases and J by 0 bases, leaving 15 bases between them. This clonotype is medium-sized within its sample. Antigen: not known. Unique molecular identifiers featured in how the TCRbeta library was prepared. MiXCR was run by TCRdb on the PCR reads, yielding one entry per CDR3 protein. The profile shows under 100,000 distinct CDR3 sequences, less than 20% of them singletons. This specimen consisted of PBMCs, mostly from graft donor cells, obtained 180 days after TCRalphabeta/CD19-depleted stem cell transplant. This sequence joins TRBV20-1 and TRBJ2-6; D is unclear. This TCR was sampled from a male patient aged 2 to 10 who had a stem cell transplant for acute lymphoblastic leukemia, so the T cells may come from the graft donor. The CDR3, as DNA: TGCAGTGCTAGAGATCTCGCCCGGACCAACTCTGGGGCCAACGTCCTGACTTTC. Its protein is CSARDLARTNSGANVLTF.